This entry lists 14 T cell receptor beta chains sequenced from one sample in a study of T cell repertoires in cytomegalovirus infection (dated by TCRdb to between 2018 and 2021). Their antigens are not known. Reading the label with the study, this specimen's treatment or condition is: in vitro stimulation with specific CMV peptide epitopes to enrich CMV-specific T cells. Data came from an Illumina HiSeq 1500. TCRdb cleaned the public reads at Q25 with fastp, built clones with MiXCR and kept in-frame beta chains. Rows matching on CDR3 protein sequence are summarized as one entry with the most common DNA and genes. The sample has about 500,000 distinct CDR3 sequences on record, 30% to 40% of them singletons. The ten most abundant clones make up 15% to 20% of the sample. The starting material was cultured PBMCs, obtained from culture after CMV antigen stimulation. These receptors all come from a human donor in good health (CMV status not recorded). Some clones in this sample may be carry-over from other donors' samples.

The chain couples TRBV12-3 or TRBV12-4 to TRBJ2-7; 7 bases fit TRBD2. The V and J ends lost 6 bases and 4 bases, in that order; junction bases with no gene match: 9. CDR3 length: 14 residues. Here the CDR3 reads CASRPIAGSYEQYF. CDR3 bases: TGTGCCAGCAGACCGATAGCGGGTTCGTACGAGCAGTACTTC.

The chain links TRBV20-1 to TRBJ1-2; D is perhaps TRBD1 (5 bases). V lost 5 bases, J lost 3 bases, and 16 bases lay in between. The germline gives CDR1 DFQATT, CDR2 SNEGSKA (reference sequence). The CDR3 sequence is 14 residues long. The CDR3 sequence is CSAYDSFGDYGYTF. The DNA for the CDR3 is TGCAGTGCTTACGACAGCTTTGGGGACTATGGCTACACCTTC.

As for this clonotype: This could be a read error, since a much larger clone is one nucleotide away. The chain is built from TRBV7-6 and TRBJ2-1, with 7 bases identical to TRBD2. In germline, CDR1 is SGHVS, CDR2 FNYEAQ. CDR3 length equals 20 residues. As DNA, the CDR3 is TGTCCCAGCAGCGCCAGTCCCCCTAGCGGCACTAAACGCTCCTACAATGAGCAGTTCTTC. Translation: CPSSASPPSGTKRSYNEQFF.

The V and J genes are TRBV27 and TRBJ2-3; D is unclear. V was shortened by 1 base and J by 1 base, with 9 bases between the two germline ends. The CDR3 has 15 residues. The germline gives CDR1 MNHEY, CDR2 SMNVEV (reference sequence). DNA for the CDR3: TGTGCCAGCAGTTTATTAGGATTCGGCACAGATACGCAGTATTTT. Amino acid sequence: CASSLLGFGTDTQYF.

This chain connects TRBV7-2 to TRBJ1-4; 8 nucleotides align to TRBD1. This CDR3 contains 15 residues. Unmatched junction bases numbered 9, after V lost 4 bases and J lost 8 bases. Germline V gives CDR1 SGHTA, CDR2 FQGNSA. The CDR3 here is CASSSQGALGEKLFF. CDR3 nucleotides: TGTGCCAGCAGCTCCCAGGGGGCGCTTGGGGAAAAACTGTTTTTT.

The J gene is TRBJ2-1, the V gene TRBV19; D ambiguous. Trimming cost V 5 bases and J 5 bases, with 7 bases left between them. There are 12 residues in the CDR3. Germline V gene lookup returns CDR1 LNHDA and CDR2 SQIVND (reference sequence). CDR3: CASSQAHNEQFF. The CDR3 DNA reads as TGTGCCAGTAGTCAGGCGCACAATGAGCAGTTCTTC.

V usage is TRBV6-1 and J usage is TRBJ2-1, with 13 bases lining up with TRBD2. In germline, CDR1 is MNHNS, CDR2 SASEGT. The trim removed 7 bases at V and 7 bases at J, leaving 10 bases unmatched. The CDR3 extends over 16 amino acids. Written as DNA, the CDR3 is TGTGCCAGCAATGGACTAGCGGGAGTTAACAGAAATGAGCAGTTCTTC. Translating it yields CASNGLAGVNRNEQFF.

A few counts support this clonotype. This chain links TRBV10-3 with TRBJ2-7; D could derive from TRBD1 or TRBD2 (5 bases each). V was cut by 6 bases and J by 0 bases, with 12 bases left in between. The CDR3 spans 14 residues. CDR1 ENHRY and CDR2 SYGVKD come from the germline V gene. Here the CDR3 DNA reads TGTGCCATCAGGGAGGACACGAACTCCTACGAGCAGTACGTC. It encodes CAIREDTNSYEQYV.

This clonotype was seen repeatedly, ten times or more. The chain employs TRBV27 and TRBJ2-1; D assignment may be TRBD1 or TRBD2 (5 bases each). V lost 3 bases and J 7 bases, leaving 10 bases between the germline ends. The CDR3 contains 13 residues. Per the germline V gene, CDR1 is MNHEY and CDR2 is SMNVEV (reference sequence). The CDR3 region has the DNA TGTGCCAGCAGTTTGAGAGGGGAAAATGAGCAGTTCTTC. It codes for CASSLRGENEQFF.

The sample holds a few counts of this clonotype. This sequence joins TRBV5-4 and TRBJ2-1, with D uncertain. This CDR3 comprises 13 residues. The germline gives CDR1 SGHNT, CDR2 YYREEE (reference sequence). V was clipped by 3 bases and J by 4 bases, with 8 bases between them. For the CDR3, the DNA is TGTGCCAGCAGCTACCAAGTGTACAATGAGCAGTTCTTC. Its protein is CASSYQVYNEQFF.

This clonotype was detected a few times. The chain joins TRBV6-1 to TRBJ2-7; TRBD1 matches 10 bases. CDR3 length equals 14 residues. In germline, CDR1 is MNHNS, CDR2 SASEGT. V trimming: 5 bases; J trimming: 6 bases; junction bases outside the gene matches: 7. The CDR3 region has the DNA TGTGCCAGCAGTCTAGGACAGGGGGATGGCGAGCAGTACTTC. Amino acids: CASSLGQGDGEQYF.

Many counts were recorded for this clonotype. The V and J genes are TRBV7-8 and TRBJ2-1, with D possibly matching TRBD2 (5 bases). Looked up from germline, CDR1 is SGHVS and CDR2 is FQNEAQ. This CDR3 region has 16 residues. V lost 1 base and J 4 bases, leaving 14 bases between the germline ends. The CDR3 nucleotides read TGTGCCAGCAGCTTAGTTCCCAGGAGCGGATACAATGAGCAGTTCTTC. This codes for CASSLVPRSGYNEQFF.

The chain employs TRBV4-2 and TRBJ1-2; no reliable D call. V was clipped by 1 base and J by 6 bases, with 6 bases between them. This CDR3 has 12 amino acids. CDR1 LGHNA and CDR2 YNFKEQ come from the germline V gene. CDR3 loop: CASSQVLHGYTF. The CDR3 DNA follows: TGTGCCAGCAGCCAAGTTTTACATGGCTACACCTTC.

The V call is TRBV6-8, the J call TRBJ2-1; 7 positions match TRBD2. The germline V gene encodes CDR1 MNHGY and CDR2 SAAAGT. Germline trimming cut 6 bases from V and 7 bases from J; bases unmatched to any gene: 12. The CDR3 is 15 residues long. The CDR3 protein is CASSPSGRERNEQFF. Written as DNA, the CDR3 is TGTGCCAGCAGCCCGTCGGGGCGGGAGAGAAATGAGCAGTTCTTC.